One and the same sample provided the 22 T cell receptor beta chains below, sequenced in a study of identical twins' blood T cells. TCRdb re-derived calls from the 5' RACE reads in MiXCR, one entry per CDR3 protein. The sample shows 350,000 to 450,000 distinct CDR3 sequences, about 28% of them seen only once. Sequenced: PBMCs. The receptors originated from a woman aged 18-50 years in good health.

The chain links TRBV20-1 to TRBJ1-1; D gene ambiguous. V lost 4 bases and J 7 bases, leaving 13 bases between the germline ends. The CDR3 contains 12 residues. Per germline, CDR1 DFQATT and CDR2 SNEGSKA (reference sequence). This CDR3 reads CSAIDSGIEAFF. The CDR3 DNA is TGCAGTGCTATAGATTCGGGGATTGAAGCTTTCTTT.

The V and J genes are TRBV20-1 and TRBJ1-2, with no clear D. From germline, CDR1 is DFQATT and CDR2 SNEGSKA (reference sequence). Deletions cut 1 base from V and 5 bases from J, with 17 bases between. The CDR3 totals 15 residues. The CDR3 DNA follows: TGCAGTGCTAGAGTGGGTTTTCCCCTGGCATATGGCTACACCTTC. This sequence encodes CSARVGFPLAYGYTF.

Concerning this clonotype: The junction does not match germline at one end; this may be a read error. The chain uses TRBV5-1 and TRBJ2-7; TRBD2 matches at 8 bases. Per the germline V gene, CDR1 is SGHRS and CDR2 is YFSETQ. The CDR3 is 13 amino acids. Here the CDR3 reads CTSSGGLSYEQYF. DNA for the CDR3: TGCACCAGCAGCGGGGGCCTTTCCTACGAGCAGTACTTC.

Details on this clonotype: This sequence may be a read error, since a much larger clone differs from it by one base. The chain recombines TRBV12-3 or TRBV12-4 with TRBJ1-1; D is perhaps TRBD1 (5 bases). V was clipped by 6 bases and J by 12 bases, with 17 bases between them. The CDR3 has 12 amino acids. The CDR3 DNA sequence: TGTGCCAGCAGCTTCCAGCAGGGAGTGACTTTCTTT. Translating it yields CASSFQQGVTFF.

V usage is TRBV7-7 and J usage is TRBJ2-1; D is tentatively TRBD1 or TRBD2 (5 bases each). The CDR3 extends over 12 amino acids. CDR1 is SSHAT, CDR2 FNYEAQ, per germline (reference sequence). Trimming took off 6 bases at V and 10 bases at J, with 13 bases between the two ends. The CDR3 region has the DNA TGTGCCAGCAGTCACGGGACGACCGAGCAGTTCTTC. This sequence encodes CASSHGTTEQFF.

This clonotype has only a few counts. CDR3 amino acids: CASSVGKRIPSTTYNEQFF. The DNA for the CDR3 is TGTGCCAGCTCTGTTGGGAAGCGTATACCCTCTACGACCTACAATGAGCAGTTCTTC. The chain links TRBV11-2 to TRBJ2-1; D is unclear. This CDR3 has 19 residues. From germline, CDR1 is SGHAT and CDR2 FQNNGV. Trimming removed 8 bases from V and 2 bases from J, with 28 bases in between.

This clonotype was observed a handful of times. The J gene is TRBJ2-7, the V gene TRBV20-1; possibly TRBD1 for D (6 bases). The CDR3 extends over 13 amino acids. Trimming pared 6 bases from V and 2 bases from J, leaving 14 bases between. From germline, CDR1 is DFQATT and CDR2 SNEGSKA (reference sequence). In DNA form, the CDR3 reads TGCAGTGCGTGCCGGGACAATCCCTACGAGCAGTACTTC. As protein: CSACRDNPYEQYF.

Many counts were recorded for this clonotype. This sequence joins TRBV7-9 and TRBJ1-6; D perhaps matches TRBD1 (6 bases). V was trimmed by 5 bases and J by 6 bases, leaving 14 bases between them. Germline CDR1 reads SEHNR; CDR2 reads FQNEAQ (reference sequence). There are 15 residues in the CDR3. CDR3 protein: CASSPLGRGNSPLHF. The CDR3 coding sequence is TGTGCCAGCAGCCCCCTGGGCAGGGGTAATTCACCCCTCCACTTT.

CDR3: CASSPSRQGDNQPQHF. The CDR3 region has the DNA TGTGCCAGTAGTCCCTCCCGACAGGGTGATAATCAGCCCCAGCATTTT. This sequence joins TRBV19 and TRBJ1-5, with TRBD1 identical over 7 bases. With V trimmed by 5 bases and J by 4 bases, 11 bases remained unmatched. CDR3 length: 16 amino acids. Germline CDR1 is LNHDA and CDR2 is SQIVND (reference sequence).

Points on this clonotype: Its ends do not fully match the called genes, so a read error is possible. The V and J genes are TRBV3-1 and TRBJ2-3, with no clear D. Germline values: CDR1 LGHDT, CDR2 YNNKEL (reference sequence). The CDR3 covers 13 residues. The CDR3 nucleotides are TGTGCCAGCAGACGGATTTTCGGAGATACGCAGTATTTC. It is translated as CASRRIFGDTQYF.

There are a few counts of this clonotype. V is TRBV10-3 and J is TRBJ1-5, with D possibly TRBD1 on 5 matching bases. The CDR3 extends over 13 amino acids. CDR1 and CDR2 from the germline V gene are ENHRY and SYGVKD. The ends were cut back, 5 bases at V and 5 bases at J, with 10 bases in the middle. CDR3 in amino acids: CAISSGRDQPQHF. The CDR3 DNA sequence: TGTGCCATCAGTTCAGGGAGGGATCAGCCCCAGCATTTT.

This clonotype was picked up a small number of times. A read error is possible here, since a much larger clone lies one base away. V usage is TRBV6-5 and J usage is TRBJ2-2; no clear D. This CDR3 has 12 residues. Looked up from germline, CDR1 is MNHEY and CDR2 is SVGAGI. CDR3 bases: TGTTCCAGCAGTTACTCGTTCGGGGAGCTGTTTTTT. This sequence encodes CSSSYSFGELFF.

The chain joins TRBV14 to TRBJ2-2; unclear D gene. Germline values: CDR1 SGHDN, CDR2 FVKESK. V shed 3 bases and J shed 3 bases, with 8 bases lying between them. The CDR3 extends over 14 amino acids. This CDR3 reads CASSHKTHTGELFF. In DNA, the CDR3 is TGTGCCAGCAGCCACAAGACCCACACCGGGGAGCTGTTTTTT.

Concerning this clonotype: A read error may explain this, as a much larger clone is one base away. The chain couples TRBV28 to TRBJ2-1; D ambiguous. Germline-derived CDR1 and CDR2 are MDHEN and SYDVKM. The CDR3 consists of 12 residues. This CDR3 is CTSSLTRNEQFF. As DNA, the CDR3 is TGTACCAGCAGTTTGACCCGAAATGAGCAGTTCTTC.

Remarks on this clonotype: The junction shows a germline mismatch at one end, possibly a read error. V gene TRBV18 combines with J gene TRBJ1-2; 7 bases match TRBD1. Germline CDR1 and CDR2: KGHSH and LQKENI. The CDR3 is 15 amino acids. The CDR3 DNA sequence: TGTGCCAACTCACCACCGGGAGGGGGCTTCTATGGCTACACCTTC. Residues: CANSPPGGGFYGYTF.

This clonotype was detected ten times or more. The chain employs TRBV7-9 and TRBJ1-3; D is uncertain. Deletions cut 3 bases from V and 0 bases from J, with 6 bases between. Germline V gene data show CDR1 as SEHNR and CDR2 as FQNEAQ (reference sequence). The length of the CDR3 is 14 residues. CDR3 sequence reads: CASSFMSSGNTIYF. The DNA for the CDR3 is TGTGCCAGCAGCTTTATGTCCTCTGGAAACACCATATATTTT.

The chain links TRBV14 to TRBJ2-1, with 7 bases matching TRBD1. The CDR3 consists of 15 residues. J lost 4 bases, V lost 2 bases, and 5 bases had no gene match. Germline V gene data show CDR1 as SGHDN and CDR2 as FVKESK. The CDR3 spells CASSQSGDRYNEQFF. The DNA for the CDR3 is TGTGCCAGCAGCCAAAGTGGGGACAGATACAATGAGCAGTTCTTC.

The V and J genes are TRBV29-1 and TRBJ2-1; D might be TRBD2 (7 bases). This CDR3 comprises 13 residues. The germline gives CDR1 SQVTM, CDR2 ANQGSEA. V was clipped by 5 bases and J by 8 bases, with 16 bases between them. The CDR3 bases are TGCAGCGTTCTCGGGGGGCAGAAGTATGAGCAGTTCTTC. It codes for CSVLGGQKYEQFF.

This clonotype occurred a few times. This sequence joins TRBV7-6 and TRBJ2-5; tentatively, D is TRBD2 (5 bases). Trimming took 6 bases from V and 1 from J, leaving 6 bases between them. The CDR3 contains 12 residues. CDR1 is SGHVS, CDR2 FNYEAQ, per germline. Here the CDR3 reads CASRGSQETQYF. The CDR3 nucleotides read TGTGCCAGCAGAGGGAGCCAAGAGACCCAGTACTTC.

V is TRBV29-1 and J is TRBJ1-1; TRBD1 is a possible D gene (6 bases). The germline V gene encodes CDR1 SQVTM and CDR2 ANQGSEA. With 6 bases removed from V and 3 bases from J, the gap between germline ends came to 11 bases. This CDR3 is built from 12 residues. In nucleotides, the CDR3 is TGCAGCGTGGGGGAGGGGGACACTGAAGCTTTCTTT. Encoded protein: CSVGEGDTEAFF.

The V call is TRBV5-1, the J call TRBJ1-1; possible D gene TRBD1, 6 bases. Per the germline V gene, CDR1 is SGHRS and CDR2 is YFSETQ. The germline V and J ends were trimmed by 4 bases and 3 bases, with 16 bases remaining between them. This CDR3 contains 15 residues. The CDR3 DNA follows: TGCGCCAGCAGCATAAACTCAGGGGTGGACACTGAAGCTTTCTTT. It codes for CASSINSGVDTEAFF. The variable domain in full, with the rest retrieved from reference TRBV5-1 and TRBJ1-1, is KAGVTQTPRYLIKTRGQQVTLSCSPISGHRSVSWYQQTPGQGLQFLFEYFSETQRNKGNFPGRFSGRQFSNSRSEMNVSTLELGDSALYLCASSINSGVDTEAFFGQGTRLTVV.

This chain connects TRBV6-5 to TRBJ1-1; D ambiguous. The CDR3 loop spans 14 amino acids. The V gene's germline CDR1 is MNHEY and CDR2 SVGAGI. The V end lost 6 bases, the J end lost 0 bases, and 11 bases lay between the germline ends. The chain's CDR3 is CASRSPGVNTEAFF. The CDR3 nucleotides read TGTGCCAGCAGATCCCCCGGGGTGAACACTGAAGCTTTCTTT.